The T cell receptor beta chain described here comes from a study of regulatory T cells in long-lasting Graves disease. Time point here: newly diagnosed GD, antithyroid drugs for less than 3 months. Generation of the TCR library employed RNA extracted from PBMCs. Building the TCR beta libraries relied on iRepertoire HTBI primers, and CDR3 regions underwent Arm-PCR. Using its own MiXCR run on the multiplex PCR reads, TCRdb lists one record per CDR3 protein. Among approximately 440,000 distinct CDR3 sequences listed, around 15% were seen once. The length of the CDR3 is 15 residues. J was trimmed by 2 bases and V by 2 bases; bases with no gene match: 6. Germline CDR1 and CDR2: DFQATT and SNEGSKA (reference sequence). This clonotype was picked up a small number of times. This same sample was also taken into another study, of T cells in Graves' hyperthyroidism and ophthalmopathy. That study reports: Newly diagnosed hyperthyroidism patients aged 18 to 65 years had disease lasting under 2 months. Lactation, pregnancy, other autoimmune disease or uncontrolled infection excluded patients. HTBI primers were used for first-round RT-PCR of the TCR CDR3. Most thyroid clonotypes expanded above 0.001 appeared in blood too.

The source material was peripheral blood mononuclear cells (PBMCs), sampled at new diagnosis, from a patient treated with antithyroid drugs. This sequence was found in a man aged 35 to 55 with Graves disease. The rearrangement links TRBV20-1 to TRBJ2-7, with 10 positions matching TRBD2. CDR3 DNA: TGCAGTGCTAGACTCCGGACTAGCGGCCCCTACGAGCAGTACTTC. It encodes CSARLRTSGPYEQYF.